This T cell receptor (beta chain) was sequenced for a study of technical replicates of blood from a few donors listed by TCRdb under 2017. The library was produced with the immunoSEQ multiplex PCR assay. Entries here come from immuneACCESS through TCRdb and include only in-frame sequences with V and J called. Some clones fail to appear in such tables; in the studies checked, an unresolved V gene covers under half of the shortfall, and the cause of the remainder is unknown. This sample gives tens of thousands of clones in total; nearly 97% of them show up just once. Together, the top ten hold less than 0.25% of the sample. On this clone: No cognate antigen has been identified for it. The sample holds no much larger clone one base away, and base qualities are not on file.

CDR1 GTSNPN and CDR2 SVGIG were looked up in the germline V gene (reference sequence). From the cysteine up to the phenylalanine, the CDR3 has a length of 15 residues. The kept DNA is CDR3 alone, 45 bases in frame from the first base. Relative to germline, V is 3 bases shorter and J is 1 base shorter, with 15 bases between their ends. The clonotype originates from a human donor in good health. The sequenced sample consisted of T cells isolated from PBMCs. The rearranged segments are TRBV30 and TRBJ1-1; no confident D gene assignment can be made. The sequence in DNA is TGTGCCTGGAGCGAACAGTTAGAAGGGAACACTGAAGCTTTCTTT. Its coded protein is CAWSEQLEGNTEAFF.